This T cell receptor (beta chain) is drawn from a study of blood T cells in healthy people across ages. On this clonotype itself: Its antigen is undetermined.

Next came a second PCR, run for about 6 to 12 cycles, which used a sample-barcoded 5' primer along with a J-beta primer mix. Through a template-switch adaptor with 12 random nucleotides, each cDNA molecule received a tag. TCRdb recomputed calls from the 5' RACE reads with MiXCR, one row per CDR3 protein. The sample comprises around 1,000,000 distinct CDR3 sequences, 35% to 40% of which are singletons, and around 13% rests with the top ten. Findings and limits, study-wide: Greater diversity and more naive CD4+ cells were seen in long-lived donors than in aged donors.

The CDR3 has 15 residues. V was cut by 4 bases and J by 1 base, with 11 bases left in between. Germline CDR1 and CDR2: MNHNS and SASEGT. The sample comprised blood. The chain combines TRBV6-1 with TRBJ1-5; D is possibly TRBD1 (5 bases). The receptor was isolated from a young man in good health. CDR3 loop: CASSVWGESNQPQHF. CDR3 bases: TGTGCCAGCAGTGTATGGGGGGAAAGCAATCAGCCCCAGCATTTT.